This T cell receptor beta chain originates from a study of blood T cell repertoires in COVID-19. Trimming removed 0 bases at V and 6 bases at J, with 10 bases between. Germline V lookup: CDR1 SGDLS, CDR2 YYNGEE. The CDR3 is 14 amino acids. Only in-frame clones appear in the TCRdb table, and some are missing; sequencing was by immunoSEQ multiplex PCR. Here the sample spans some 300,000 clones, around 90% being singletons. The origin of this receptor is a woman in her 40s who had recovered from COVID-19. The specimen sequenced was PBMCs or T cells enriched from blood (not recorded which). The rearrangement joins TRBV9 to TRBJ2-1; D is unclear. DNA for the CDR3: TGTGCCAGCAGCGTAGGACGGGTCTCCAATGAGCAGTTCTTC. It translates to CASSVGRVSNEQFF.